This T cell receptor (beta chain) was recorded in a study of blood T cell repertoires in COVID-19. As for the study in general: The samples span acute and convalescent COVID-19 from the United States, Italy and Spain. The analysed material was cDNA or gDNA that came from T cells, B-cell-depleted T cells, or PBMCs.

Profiling relied on immunoSEQ multiplex PCR, and the TCRdb table lists in-frame clones only, not all of them. The profile shows approximately 260,000 clones, roughly 88% of them singletons. This clone was detected only once. Recruits, aged roughly 18 to 90 years, lived in under 25 US areas. CDR3 length: 17 amino acids. With V trimmed by 6 bases and J by 4 bases, 17 bases remained unmatched. The germline gives CDR1 SGHVS, CDR2 FNYEAQ. V and J are TRBV7-6 and TRBJ1-1, with 7 bases identical to TRBD1. The sequence derives from a middle-aged woman with acute COVID-19. What was sequenced was PBMCs or T cells enriched from blood (not recorded which). CDR3 amino acids: CASSLRTGERGFTEAFF. The CDR3, as DNA: TGTGCCAGCAGTCTTAGGACAGGCGAAAGGGGGTTCACTGAAGCTTTCTTT.